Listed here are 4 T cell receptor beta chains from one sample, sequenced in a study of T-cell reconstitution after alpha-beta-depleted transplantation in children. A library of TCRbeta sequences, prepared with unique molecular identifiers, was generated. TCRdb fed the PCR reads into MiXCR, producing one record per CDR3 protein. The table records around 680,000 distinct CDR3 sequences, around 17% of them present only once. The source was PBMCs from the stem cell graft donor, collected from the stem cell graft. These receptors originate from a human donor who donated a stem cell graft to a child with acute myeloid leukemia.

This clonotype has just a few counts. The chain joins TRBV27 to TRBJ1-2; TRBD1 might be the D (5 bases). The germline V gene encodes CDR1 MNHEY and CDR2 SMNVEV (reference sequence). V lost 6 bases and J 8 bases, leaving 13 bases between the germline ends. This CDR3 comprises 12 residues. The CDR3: CASSPRGGGYTF. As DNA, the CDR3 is TGTGCCAGCAGCCCAAGGGGAGGGGGCTACACCTTC.

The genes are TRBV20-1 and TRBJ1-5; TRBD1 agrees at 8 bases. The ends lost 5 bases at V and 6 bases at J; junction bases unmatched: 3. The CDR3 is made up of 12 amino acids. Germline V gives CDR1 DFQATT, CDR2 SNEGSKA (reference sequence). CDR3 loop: CSASGQVQPQHF. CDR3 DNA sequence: TGCAGTGCTTCGGGACAGGTTCAGCCCCAGCATTTT.

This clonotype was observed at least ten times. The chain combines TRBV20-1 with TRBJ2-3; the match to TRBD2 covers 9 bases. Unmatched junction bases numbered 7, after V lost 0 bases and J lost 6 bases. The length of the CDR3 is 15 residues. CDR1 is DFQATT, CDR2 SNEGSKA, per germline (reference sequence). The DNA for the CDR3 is TGCAGTGCTAGAGATCAGCGGGGGGCAGGGGATACGCAGTATTTT. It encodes CSARDQRGAGDTQYF.

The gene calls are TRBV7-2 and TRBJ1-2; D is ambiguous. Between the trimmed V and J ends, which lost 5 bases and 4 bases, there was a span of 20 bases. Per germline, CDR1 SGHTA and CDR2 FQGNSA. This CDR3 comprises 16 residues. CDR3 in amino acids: CASSLGDRLPLYGYTF. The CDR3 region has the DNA TGTGCCAGCAGCCTAGGAGACCGTCTTCCCCTCTATGGCTACACCTTC.